A single sample is the source of the 9 T cell receptor beta chains below, sequenced in a study of T-cell memory formation after mild COVID-19. TCRdb re-called the 5' RACE reads with MiXCR, one entry per CDR3 protein. Among about 440,000 distinct CDR3 sequences, 20% were seen once, and the ten largest hold about 8.8%. Sequences were obtained from PBMCs or a T cell subset sorted from them (not recorded which). The source is an adult woman who had mild COVID-19 (a few samples of this study predate the infection). Cell type and time point are not known.

The J gene is TRBJ2-1, the V gene TRBV7-3; the D is unclear. From germline, CDR1 is SGHTA and CDR2 FQGTGA. V lost 1 base to trimming and J lost 8 bases, with 12 bases between them. The CDR3 runs 14 residues. The CDR3 sequence: CASSLRSATDEQFF. CDR3 in DNA: TGTGCCAGCAGCTTAAGGTCCGCTACGGATGAGCAGTTCTTC.

The chain combines TRBV20-1 with TRBJ2-3; 10 nucleotides line up with TRBD2. Germline CDR1 and CDR2: DFQATT and SNEGSKA (reference sequence). The CDR3 runs 16 residues. The J segment lost 0 bases and the V segment lost 3 bases, leaving 6 bases of the junction unmatched. CDR3 loop: CSASRAGGFSTDTQYF. The CDR3 bases are TGCAGTGCTAGTAGAGCGGGAGGGTTTAGCACAGATACGCAGTATTTT.

The chain combines TRBV24-1 with TRBJ2-6; possible D gene TRBD1, 6 bases. Germline V lookup: CDR1 KGHDR, CDR2 SFDVKD. The CDR3 has 18 residues. V gave up 5 bases and J gave up 2 bases, with 18 bases separating them. The CDR3 nucleotides are TGTGCCACCAGTGTAGCCGGCAGGGGTCCGGCTGGGGCCAACGTCCTGACTTTC. Encoded protein: CATSVAGRGPAGANVLTF.

This clonotype was counted a few times. This rearrangement joins TRBV6-5 to TRBJ1-3; D gene ambiguous. CDR1 MNHEY and CDR2 SVGAGI come from the germline V gene. There are 14 residues in the CDR3. Between the trimmed V and J ends, which lost 5 bases and 0 bases, there was a span of 8 bases. This CDR3 is CASSPWVSGNTIYF. For the CDR3, the DNA is TGTGCCAGCAGTCCTTGGGTCTCTGGAAACACCATATATTTT.

The sample holds one count of this clonotype. The chain combines TRBV7-2 with TRBJ2-1; 13 bases match TRBD2. V shed 5 bases, J shed 4 bases, and the junction held 11 bases outside the gene matches. This CDR3 region has 18 residues. The germline CDR1 and CDR2 sequences are SGHTA and FQGNSA. CDR3 sequence reads: CASSPWTSGSASYNEQFF. CDR3 sequence (DNA): TGTGCCAGCAGCCCATGGACTAGCGGGAGTGCCTCATACAATGAGCAGTTCTTC.

V gene TRBV12-3 or TRBV12-4 combines with J gene TRBJ1-2; 8 nucleotides agree with TRBD1. V lost 4 bases, J lost 8 bases, and 9 bases stayed unmatched. CDR3 length equals 14 residues. The CDR3 spells CASSSADRAGGYTF. The CDR3 DNA sequence: TGTGCCAGCAGTTCGGCGGACAGGGCAGGCGGCTACACCTTC.

This clonotype was observed a few times. The chain couples TRBV12-3 or TRBV12-4 to TRBJ1-1, with 9 positions matching TRBD1. V was clipped by 1 base and J by 3 bases; unmatched bases: 6. This CDR3 region has 16 residues. The CDR3 protein is CASSLVGTGRDTEAFF. As DNA, the CDR3 is TGTGCCAGCAGTTTAGTAGGGACAGGGCGAGACACTGAAGCTTTCTTT.

CDR3 sequence (DNA): TGCGCCAGCAGCCAAGACGGTTCAGACGGACAGCTCTATGGCTACACCTTC. Protein sequence: CASSQDGSDGQLYGYTF. V gene TRBV4-1 combines with J gene TRBJ1-2; a possible D gene is TRBD1 (6 bases). CDR3 size: 17 residues. V was trimmed by 0 bases and J by 4 bases, leaving 18 bases between them. The germline gives CDR1 MGHRA, CDR2 YSYEKL.

The V and J genes are TRBV5-1 and TRBJ1-1; D is unclear. V shed 0 bases and J shed 6 bases, with 18 bases lying between them. This CDR3 is built from 16 residues. Per germline, CDR1 SGHRS and CDR2 YFSETQ. CDR3 DNA sequence: TGCGCCAGCAGCTTGGCAGGCGCCGGTCGGAGGTCTGAAGCTTTCTTT. Its translation: CASSLAGAGRRSEAFF.